These T cell receptor beta chains were read from a single sample in a study of metastatic and nonmetastatic thyroid tumors. TCRdb re-called the PCR reads through MiXCR. The data hold about 11,000 clones, with roughly two fifths observed a single time. Input material: tumor tissue. The receptors come from a female donor with papillary thyroid cancer or a benign thyroid nodule (not recorded which). Some clones in this sample may be carry-over from other donors' samples. Each CDR3 is given with its conserved first and last residue. Clone size, where shown, is once, few, many, or a class for clones that have expanded.

CDR3aa: CASSLGLGGYNEQFF; v_gene: TRBV5-1; j_gene: TRBJ2-1; abundance: large
CDR3aa: CASNWQLLGELFF; v_gene: TRBV19; j_gene: TRBJ2-2; abundance: few
CDR3aa: CASSYAQSSYNEQFF; v_gene: TRBV6-5; j_gene: TRBJ2-1; abundance: few
CDR3aa: CASSSRPGLAREQYF; v_gene: TRBV11-2; j_gene: TRBJ2-7; abundance: .
CDR3aa: CASSDRGSWGPGNTIYF; v_gene: TRBV2; j_gene: TRBJ1-3; abundance: .
CDR3aa: CASGLAIHLENTEAFF; v_gene: TRBV12-5; j_gene: TRBJ1-1; abundance: few
CDR3aa: CASSWAGENTEAFF; v_gene: TRBV6-1; j_gene: TRBJ1-1; abundance: few
CDR3aa: CASSRRGAKAFF; v_gene: TRBV6-1; j_gene: TRBJ1-1; abundance: .
CDR3aa: CASSPGTSVGEQFF; v_gene: TRBV11-3; j_gene: TRBJ2-1; abundance: few
CDR3aa: CASSPPGPLGLGELFF; v_gene: TRBV11-3; j_gene: TRBJ2-2; abundance: .
CDR3aa: CASSYNSPRQGKDQPQHF; v_gene: TRBV6-2/TRBV6-3; j_gene: TRBJ1-5; abundance: .
CDR3aa: CASSYSGQDYGYTF; v_gene: TRBV6-5; j_gene: TRBJ1-2; abundance: .
CDR3aa: CASSSLGHGYTF; v_gene: TRBV19; j_gene: TRBJ1-2; abundance: few
CDR3aa: CASSLGFSGANVLTF; v_gene: TRBV11-3; j_gene: TRBJ2-6; abundance: .
CDR3aa: CASSVAAGGLGNEQFF; v_gene: TRBV9; j_gene: TRBJ2-1; abundance: medium-sized
CDR3aa: CQRIASGGLYNEQFF; v_gene: TRBV11-2; j_gene: TRBJ2-1; abundance: .
CDR3aa: CASSLATGGQPQHF; v_gene: TRBV7-2; j_gene: TRBJ1-5; abundance: large
CDR3aa: CASSIPGMDEQFF; v_gene: TRBV7-9; j_gene: TRBJ2-1; abundance: .
CDR3aa: CASSFQREDPTGELFF; v_gene: TRBV28; j_gene: TRBJ2-2; abundance: few
CDR3aa: CASSYQNTAGAGEKLFF; v_gene: TRBV6-6; j_gene: TRBJ1-4; abundance: .
CDR3aa: CASSAAVPDTEAFF; v_gene: TRBV7-8; j_gene: TRBJ1-1; abundance: .
CDR3aa: CASSIGSGRAGENEQFF; v_gene: TRBV19; j_gene: TRBJ2-1; abundance: .
CDR3aa: CASSKGLDEQYF; v_gene: TRBV27; j_gene: TRBJ2-7; abundance: .
CDR3aa: CASSETGQGTRSGYTF; v_gene: TRBV6-1; j_gene: TRBJ1-2; abundance: few
CDR3aa: CASSFASSEQFF; v_gene: TRBV12-3/TRBV12-4; j_gene: TRBJ2-1; abundance: .
CDR3aa: CASSTDRGKPPQHF; v_gene: TRBV27; j_gene: TRBJ1-5; abundance: .
CDR3aa: CASSEARALNSPLHF; v_gene: TRBV2; j_gene: TRBJ1-6; abundance: large
CDR3aa: CSAAGPGHEQYF; v_gene: TRBV20-1; j_gene: TRBJ2-7; abundance: .
CDR3aa: CASSYSISDEQFF; v_gene: TRBV6-5; j_gene: TRBJ2-1; abundance: .
CDR3aa: CAWSVQGGYGYTF; v_gene: TRBV30; j_gene: TRBJ1-2; abundance: .
CDR3aa: CTASQGASQFF; v_gene: TRBV20-1; j_gene: TRBJ2-1; abundance: .
CDR3aa: CASSSTGTGGTDTQYF; v_gene: TRBV13; j_gene: TRBJ2-3; abundance: .
CDR3aa: CATSSGPTYEQYF; v_gene: TRBV15; j_gene: TRBJ2-7; abundance: .
CDR3aa: CASSLDRDHNEQFF; v_gene: TRBV7-2; j_gene: TRBJ2-1; abundance: large
CDR3aa: CASMRRSGRPEAEQYF; v_gene: TRBV6-1; j_gene: TRBJ2-7; abundance: large
CDR3aa: CASSQEDRSGNTIYF; v_gene: TRBV4-2; j_gene: TRBJ1-3; abundance: .
CDR3aa: CASKGGQINYGYTF; v_gene: TRBV19; j_gene: TRBJ1-2; abundance: .
CDR3aa: CASGISSYNEQFF; v_gene: TRBV6-2/TRBV6-3; j_gene: TRBJ2-1; abundance: large
CDR3aa: CASILNTEAFF; v_gene: TRBV28; j_gene: TRBJ1-1; abundance: .
CDR3aa: CAWSGQEGTGELFF; v_gene: TRBV30; j_gene: TRBJ2-2; abundance: .
CDR3aa: CATSDPTLDTQYF; v_gene: TRBV24-1; j_gene: TRBJ2-3; abundance: .
CDR3aa: CASSSGPTNEKLFF; v_gene: TRBV7-6; j_gene: TRBJ1-4; abundance: .
CDR3aa: CASSYSRGGADNSPLHF; v_gene: TRBV6-2/TRBV6-3; j_gene: TRBJ1-6; abundance: .
CDR3aa: CASSGTGGGYGYTF; v_gene: TRBV6-1; j_gene: TRBJ1-2; abundance: .
CDR3aa: CASSATAFYGYTF; v_gene: TRBV9; j_gene: TRBJ1-2; abundance: .
CDR3aa: CASSLGQSNTEAFF; v_gene: TRBV5-1; j_gene: TRBJ1-1; abundance: few
CDR3aa: CASSPSAGNYEQYF; v_gene: TRBV5-5; j_gene: TRBJ2-7; abundance: .
CDR3aa: CASSLGDSQETQYF; v_gene: TRBV28; j_gene: TRBJ2-5; abundance: few
CDR3aa: CASSLGVGEQYF; v_gene: TRBV5-1; j_gene: TRBJ2-7; abundance: .
CDR3aa: CASSRTPGRETQYF; v_gene: TRBV6-1; j_gene: TRBJ2-5; abundance: .